Shown below are 14 T cell receptor beta chains from a single sample sequenced in a study of OX40 agonist ivuxolimab in advanced cancers. This table comes from immunoSEQ multiplex PCR, and its TCRdb copy is limited to in-frame clones, with some not included. The sample records approximately 62,000 clones, around 93% being singletons. The sample was CD4+ or CD8+ T cells sorted from blood, taken in a trial of the OX40 agonist ivuxolimab. These receptors all stem from an adult with an advanced solid tumor such as melanoma, head and neck, liver or kidney cancer.

The V and J genes are TRBV14 and TRBJ1-1, with D tentatively TRBD1 (5 bases). Germline V lookup: CDR1 SGHDN, CDR2 FVKESK. This CDR3 is 12 amino acids long. V lost 4 bases and J 4 bases, leaving 7 bases between the germline ends. The CDR3 nucleotides are TGTGCCAGCAGCCTGGGGGTCACTGAAGCTTTCTTT. It translates to CASSLGVTEAFF.

This clone was recorded once. This chain connects TRBV4-1 to TRBJ2-7; the D is unclear. Trimming left V 3 bases short and J 6 bases short, with 15 bases between. This CDR3 has 14 amino acids. Per germline, CDR1 MGHRA and CDR2 YSYEKL. As DNA, the CDR3 is TGCGCCAGCAGCCAGCCGAGCAGGAAGGGCGAGCAGTACTTC. Translation: CASSQPSRKGEQYF.

A note on this clone: One end of the junction varies from germline; a read error may be responsible. The chain is built from TRBV4-1 and TRBJ2-1, with D unresolved. The CDR3 has 13 residues. In germline, CDR1 is MGHRA, CDR2 YSYEKL. Written as DNA, the CDR3 is TGCGCCAGCAGCAAAGACGGAACTAATGAGCAGTTCTTC. As protein: CASSKDGTNEQFF.

The chain combines TRBV7-6 with TRBJ1-6; D perhaps matches TRBD1 (5 bases). Germline V lookup: CDR1 SGHVS, CDR2 FNYEAQ. The CDR3 runs 14 residues. V was shortened by 4 bases and J by 2 bases, with 6 bases between the two germline ends. The CDR3 bases are TGTGCCAGCAGCTGGGACGCCTATAATTCACCCCTCCACTTT. Its translation: CASSWDAYNSPLHF.

The chain links TRBV19 to TRBJ1-2; TRBD1 matches 8 bases. CDR3 length: 12 amino acids. Germline CDR1 reads LNHDA; CDR2 reads SQIVND (reference sequence). Trimming removed 4 bases from V and 8 bases from J; junction bases left unmatched: 3. CDR3 nucleotides: TGTGCCAGTAGTACACAGGGGGAAGGCTACACCTTC. It translates to CASSTQGEGYTF.

The rearrangement links TRBV19 to TRBJ1-2, with D perhaps matching TRBD1 (6 bases). CDR1 is LNHDA and CDR2 is SQIVND in the germline V gene (reference sequence). Trimming removed 5 bases at V and 3 bases at J, with 16 bases between. This CDR3 is 15 amino acids long. Here the CDR3 reads CASSPGQWIHYGYTF. CDR3 DNA: TGTGCCAGTAGTCCGGGACAATGGATTCACTATGGCTACACCTTC.

The V and J genes are TRBV27 and TRBJ2-3, with D possibly being TRBD2 (5 bases). Per germline, CDR1 MNHEY and CDR2 SMNVEV (reference sequence). V was pared by 3 bases and J by 6 bases, with 10 bases between. The length of the CDR3 is 13 residues. CDR3 in amino acids: CASSFGGPDTQYF. CDR3 bases: TGTGCCAGCAGTTTCGGAGGACCCGATACGCAGTATTTT.

The V and J genes are TRBV14 and TRBJ2-5; D remains unclear. CDR1 and CDR2 from the germline V gene are SGHDN and FVKESK. The CDR3 totals 14 residues. V shed 2 bases and J shed 4 bases, with 11 bases lying between them. The CDR3, as DNA: TGTGCCAGCAGCCAATTTCAGAGCATAGAGACCCAGTACTTC. Translated: CASSQFQSIETQYF.

The V and J genes are TRBV27 and TRBJ1-1, with a possible D match to TRBD1 (5 bases). Per germline, CDR1 MNHEY and CDR2 SMNVEV (reference sequence). This CDR3 is built from 14 residues. The ends were cut back, 5 bases at V and 6 bases at J, with 16 bases in the middle. The chain's CDR3 is CASSTQDGFSEAFF. For the CDR3, the DNA is TGTGCCAGCAGTACACAGGACGGGTTTTCTGAAGCTTTCTTT.

The chain links TRBV2 to TRBJ2-7; D perhaps matches TRBD2 (5 bases). Trimming took off 1 base at V and 2 bases at J, with 9 bases between the two ends. CDR3 size: 14 residues. Looked up from germline, CDR1 is SNHLY and CDR2 is FYNNEI. The CDR3 nucleotides read TGTGCCAGCAGTGAAGGGACTGTCACCTACGAGCAGTACTTC. This encodes CASSEGTVTYEQYF.

The chain links TRBV2 to TRBJ2-1; D may be TRBD2 (6 bases). CDR1 is SNHLY, CDR2 FYNNEI, per germline. The V end was cut by 7 bases, the J end by 7 bases, with 20 bases between. This CDR3 is built from 15 residues. The CDR3 DNA reads TGTGCCAGCATCTCCCCGACTAGTCGGATTAATGAGCAGTTCTTC. Its translation: CASISPTSRINEQFF.

V and J are TRBV4-1 and TRBJ1-4; D call uncertain. Germline CDR1 is MGHRA and CDR2 is YSYEKL. The CDR3 is 14 residues long. Trimming cost V 1 base and J 7 bases, with 10 bases left between them. CDR3 DNA sequence: TGCGCCAGCAGCCAAGTCGGACGGAGTGAAAAACTGTTTTTT. It encodes CASSQVGRSEKLFF.

The chain links TRBV9 to TRBJ2-7; D is unresolved. The V gene's germline CDR1 is SGDLS and CDR2 YYNGEE. The CDR3 is 13 residues long. V was cut by 4 bases and J by 0 bases, with 8 bases left in between. CDR3 sequence: CASSPGHSYEQYF. For the CDR3, the DNA is TGTGCCAGCAGCCCCGGGCACTCCTACGAGCAGTACTTC.

V is TRBV13 and J is TRBJ1-1; weak D call: TRBD1 (5 bases). The CDR3 contains 13 residues. Trimming shortened V by 5 bases and J by 6 bases, and 13 bases separated the two germline ends. Germline CDR1 reads PRHDT; CDR2 reads FYEKMQ (reference sequence). CDR3 sequence: CASSPSGIPEAFF. CDR3 nucleotide sequence: TGTGCCAGCAGCCCTTCAGGGATCCCTGAAGCTTTCTTT.